The present entry profiles one T cell receptor beta chain with its context. For ophthalmopathy patients, the Clinical Activity Score was at least 3 and the NOSPECS grade at least 4; duration was under 3 months. Diagnoses rested on clinical symptoms, serum thyroxine and TRAb, thyroid ultrasound and orbital computed tomography. The sample comes from a study of T cells in Graves' hyperthyroidism and ophthalmopathy. TCR beta CDR3 sequences were amplified from RNA transcripts. First-round RT-PCR targeting the TCR CDR3 was performed with the HTBI primer set. TCRdb re-called the multiplex PCR reads through MiXCR, storing one row per CDR3 protein. The table has about 270,000 distinct CDR3 sequences, roughly 22% seen once. This CDR3 is 14 amino acids long. Trimming removed 8 bases at V and 5 bases at J, with 13 bases between. From germline, CDR1 is MNHEY and CDR2 SMNVEV (reference sequence).

The TCR sequence derives from a man aged 25-45 years with Graves' ophthalmopathy. The genes are TRBV27 and TRBJ1-6; D not resolved. The sequencing sample was made of blood. CDR3 DNA sequence: TGTGCCAGCTCTTTCGGGGTCGATAATTCACCCCTCCACTTT. Translated: CASSFGVDNSPLHF.